The 22 T cell receptor beta chains given below trace back to one sample, sequenced in a study of blood T cell repertoires in COVID-19. Profiling relied on immunoSEQ multiplex PCR, and the TCRdb table lists in-frame clones only, not all of them. The table shows about 320,000 clones, with around 85% occurring only once. Sequencing was performed on PBMCs or T cells enriched from blood (not recorded which). The source of these receptors is a woman aged 30 to 39 who had been exposed to COVID-19.

The table lists this clone with a count of one. The chain uses TRBV30 and TRBJ2-2; 7 nucleotides agree with TRBD1. The germline CDR1 and CDR2 sequences are GTSNPN and SVGIG (reference sequence). The J segment lost 5 bases and the V segment lost 2 bases, leaving 2 bases of the junction unmatched. CDR3 length: 13 residues. The CDR3 bases are TGTGCCTGGAGTAGACAGGGAACCGGGGAGCTGTTTTTT. It is translated as CAWSRQGTGELFF.

This clone showed up just a few times. This chain joins TRBV4-1 and TRBJ2-7; TRBD1 agrees at 7 bases. CDR1 and CDR2 from the germline V gene are MGHRA and YSYEKL. This CDR3 is 16 amino acids long. Germline trimming cut 1 base from V and 0 bases from J; bases unmatched to any gene: 6. The CDR3 sequence: CASSQGTGAYSYEQYF. The CDR3 coding sequence is TGCGCCAGCAGCCAAGGAACAGGGGCCTACTCCTACGAGCAGTACTTC.

This sequence joins TRBV6-5 and TRBJ1-4; perhaps TRBD1 as D (6 bases). The V gene lost 8 bases and the J gene lost 5 bases, with 18 bases spanning the gap. The CDR3 has 15 residues. Germline assignment: CDR1 MNHEY and CDR2 SVGAGI. The CDR3 region is CASGSTQGPNEKLFF. The DNA of the CDR3 is TGTGCCAGCGGCTCTACACAGGGCCCCAATGAAAAACTGTTTTTT.

The chain employs TRBV30 and TRBJ1-2; 9 bases agree with TRBD1. In germline, CDR1 is GTSNPN, CDR2 SVGIG (reference sequence). The length of the CDR3 is 15 residues. V gave up 0 bases and J gave up 8 bases; unmatched junction bases: 10. This chain's CDR3 is CAWSVMGQGIRGYTF. CDR3 sequence (DNA): TGTGCCTGGAGTGTAATGGGACAGGGTATCCGGGGCTACACCTTC.

This sequence joins TRBV5-4 and TRBJ2-3, with D possibly being TRBD2 (6 bases). Germline CDR1 reads SGHNT; CDR2 reads YYREEE (reference sequence). This CDR3 region has 16 residues. Trimming left V 2 bases short and J 3 bases short, with 16 bases between. The CDR3 is CASSFERAEETDTQYF. Here the CDR3 DNA reads TGTGCCAGCAGCTTCGAGCGGGCCGAAGAAACAGATACGCAGTATTTT.

This clone came up once. This chain links TRBV5-1 with TRBJ2-7; maybe TRBD1 (6 bases). Trimming left V 0 bases short and J 0 bases short, with 16 bases between. The CDR3 contains 17 residues. The germline gives CDR1 SGHRS, CDR2 YFSETQ. The CDR3 is CASSLGDRDTRSYEQYF. The CDR3 region has the DNA TGCGCCAGCAGCTTGGGGGATAGGGACACGCGCTCCTACGAGCAGTACTTC.

This chain connects TRBV6-4 to TRBJ1-5, with 7 bases aligning to TRBD1. This CDR3 is 17 amino acids long. Losses at the gene ends were 0 bases for V and 3 bases for J; bases not matched to a gene: 8. CDR1 MRHNA and CDR2 SNTAGT come from the germline V gene. The CDR3: CASSDSIPQGYNQPQHF. CDR3 DNA sequence: TGTGCCAGCAGTGACTCGATCCCACAGGGGTACAATCAGCCCCAGCATTTT.

This chain joins TRBV4-1 and TRBJ1-2; perhaps TRBD1 as D (6 bases). This CDR3 has 16 residues. V lost 3 bases and J lost 3, with 17 bases in between. Germline CDR1 and CDR2: MGHRA and YSYEKL. The CDR3 loop is CASSQGASGIDYGYTF. The CDR3 nucleotides are TGCGCCAGCAGCCAGGGGGCATCAGGGATCGACTATGGCTACACCTTC.

This clone was seen a single time. This chain's CDR3 is CASNEALYGEQFF. The CDR3 DNA follows: TGTGCCAGCAACGAGGCTCTCTACGGTGAGCAGTTCTTC. The V gene is TRBV6-5, the J gene TRBJ2-1; D ambiguous. Trimming took off 7 bases at V and 9 bases at J, with 16 bases between the two ends. The V gene's germline CDR1 is MNHEY and CDR2 SVGAGI. The CDR3 loop spans 13 amino acids.

A remark on this clone: The junction differs from germline at one of its ends, possibly a read error. This chain uses TRBV19 with TRBJ2-7; D perhaps matches TRBD2 (5 bases). This CDR3 has 12 amino acids. Germline V CDR1 and CDR2: LNHDA, SQIVND (reference sequence). Here the CDR3 reads CASSLEGGEQYF. Written as DNA, the CDR3 is TGTGCCAGTAGTCTAGAAGGAGGTGAGCAGTACTTC.

V gene TRBV29-1 combines with J gene TRBJ1-5; 7 positions match TRBD1. CDR3 size: 16 residues. Germline lookup yields CDR1 SQVTM and CDR2 ANQGSEA. V shed 0 bases, J shed 6 bases, and the junction held 11 bases outside the gene matches. The CDR3 region is CSVEEPYRGLAQPQHF. CDR3 in DNA: TGCAGCGTTGAAGAACCCTACAGGGGACTCGCTCAGCCCCAGCATTTT.

The chain has TRBV18 and TRBJ2-3, with 11 bases fitting TRBD2. This CDR3 is 15 amino acids long. CDR1 is KGHSH and CDR2 is LQKENI in the germline V gene. Trimming took 5 bases from V and 1 from J; bases not matched to a gene: 2. CDR3 region: CASSLTSGGTDTQYF. The CDR3 DNA reads as TGTGCCAGCTCATTGACTAGCGGGGGCACAGATACGCAGTATTTT.

Only a few counts were recorded for this clone. V and J are TRBV9 and TRBJ1-2, with TRBD1 as a possible D gene (6 bases). The CDR3 is 14 amino acids. With 0 bases removed from V and 5 bases from J, the gap between germline ends came to 11 bases. Germline CDR1 is SGDLS and CDR2 is YYNGEE. DNA for the CDR3: TGTGCCAGCAGCGTAGGGGACACCTCATATGGCTACACCTTC. This encodes CASSVGDTSYGYTF.

This clone was picked up a small number of times. This sequence joins TRBV2 and TRBJ1-1; 8 nucleotides align to TRBD1. The CDR3 has 15 amino acids. Unmatched junction bases numbered 10, after V lost 8 bases and J lost 2 bases. Per the germline V gene, CDR1 is SNHLY and CDR2 is FYNNEI. The CDR3 spells CASVKSTGDNTEAFF. The CDR3, as DNA: TGTGCCAGCGTTAAATCGACAGGGGATAACACTGAAGCTTTCTTT.

This chain connects TRBV28 to TRBJ1-5; unclear D gene. Trimming shortened V by 7 bases and J by 6 bases, and 10 bases separated the two germline ends. This CDR3 is 12 amino acids long. Germline V gene sequence: CDR1 MDHEN, CDR2 SYDVKM. The CDR3 nucleotides read TGTGCCAGCAATCGGTCCCCTCAGCCCCAGCATTTT. Protein product: CASNRSPQPQHF. The whole variable domain, remainder taken from reference TRBV28 and TRBJ1-5, is DVKVTQSSRYLVKRTGEKVFLECVQDMDHENMFWYRQDPGLGLRLIYFSYDVKMKEKGDIPEGYSVSREKKERFSLILESASTNQTSMYLCASNRSPQPQHFGDGTRLSIL.

The chain uses TRBV5-4 and TRBJ1-2, with TRBD1 matching over 10 bases. Per the germline V gene, CDR1 is SGHNT and CDR2 is YYREEE (reference sequence). J lost 4 bases, V lost 0 bases, and 9 bases had no gene match. The CDR3 runs 17 residues. The CDR3 DNA reads TGTGCCAGCAGCTTGGTTGGGACAGGGGAGCGTCTCTATGGCTACACCTTC. Translation: CASSLVGTGERLYGYTF.

With regard to this clone: Relative to the germline gene, one junction end is altered; a read error may explain this. The V call is TRBV7-7, the J call TRBJ2-5, with a weak D call TRBD2 (5 bases). The CDR3 is 13 amino acids. Per the germline V gene, CDR1 is SSHAT and CDR2 is FNYEAQ (reference sequence). CDR3 protein: CASSLAYKETQYF. The CDR3 DNA is TGTGCTAGCAGCTTAGCGTATAAAGAGACCCAGTACTTC. The full variable domain, with the rest looked up from reference TRBV7-7 and TRBJ2-5, is GAGVSQSPRYKVTKRGQDVTLRCDPISSHATLYWYQQALGQGPEFLTYFNYEAQPDKSGLPSDRFSAERPEGSISTLTIQRTEQRDSAMYRCASSLAYKETQYFGPGTRLLVL.

This chain uses TRBV6-5 with TRBJ2-7; 7 nucleotides align to TRBD1. The V gene end was trimmed by 0 bases and the J gene end by 3 bases; junction bases not matched to a gene: 8. This CDR3 has 16 residues. CDR1 and CDR2 (germline): MNHEY, SVGAGI. The CDR3 nucleotides are TGTGCCAGCAGTTACTCAGGGGGCCAGTCAAACTACGAGCAGTACTTC. Its translation: CASSYSGGQSNYEQYF.

There are many counts of this clone. The CDR3 sequence: CASSADNYEKLFF. CDR3 DNA: TGTGCCAGCAGTGCGGACAACTACGAAAAACTGTTTTTT. The chain has TRBV6-2 or TRBV6-3 and TRBJ1-4; perhaps TRBD1 as D (5 bases). The V gene's germline CDR1 is MNHEY and CDR2 SVGEGT. Trimming removed 5 bases from V and 8 bases from J, with 12 bases in between. The CDR3 is 13 amino acids.

This clone has a single count. The chain has TRBV3-1 (or the pseudogene TRBV3-2) and TRBJ1-2, with 9 bases identical to TRBD1. Germline loops: CDR1 LGHDT, CDR2 YNNKEL (reference sequence). V dropped 2 bases and J dropped 7; count of bases not matched to a gene: 2. This CDR3 is 13 amino acids long. The CDR3, as DNA: TGTGCCAGCAGCCAACCGGGACAGGGTGGCTACACCTTC. As protein: CASSQPGQGGYTF.

The chain uses TRBV5-5 and TRBJ2-3; 11 nucleotides line up with TRBD2. Unmatched junction bases numbered 13, after V lost 4 bases and J lost 0 bases. Germline assignment: CDR1 SGHKS and CDR2 YYEKEE (reference sequence). The CDR3 is made up of 19 amino acids. CDR3 DNA: TGTGCCAGCAGCCGCGAAGGACTAGCGGGCTCATCTAGCACAGATACGCAGTATTTT. It encodes CASSREGLAGSSSTDTQYF.

This clone was recorded once. The chain recombines TRBV5-1 with TRBJ2-5; 7 positions agree with TRBD1. This CDR3 spans 15 amino acids. V gave up 4 bases and J gave up 2 bases; unmatched junction bases: 8. CDR1 SGHRS and CDR2 YFSETQ come from the germline V gene. The DNA of the CDR3 is TGCGCCAGCAGCCCATTCCCGGGACAGCAAGAGACCCAGTACTTC. Translating it yields CASSPFPGQQETQYF.